The 9 T cell receptor beta chains below come from one sample, sequenced in a study of control samples from healthy donors and cancer patients. The assay was immunoSEQ multiplex PCR, and TCRdb's table has in-frame clones only and misses some. The sample has approximately 190,000 clones. Sequenced sample: blood. All receptors come from a woman in her 30s in good health.

The V gene is TRBV7-8, the J gene TRBJ2-7, with 8 bases matching TRBD2. With 4 bases clipped from V and 0 bases from J, the junction kept 11 bases outside the gene matches. In germline, CDR1 is SGHVS, CDR2 FQNEAQ. The CDR3 extends over 17 amino acids. CDR3 DNA sequence: TGTGCCAGCAGCTCTTACGGAAAGCGGGGGAGCTCCTACGAGCAGTACTTC. Amino acid sequence: CASSSYGKRGSSYEQYF.

This chain connects TRBV10-1 to TRBJ2-7; D unclear. CDR3 length: 14 amino acids. Germline V gene lookup returns CDR1 WNHNN and CDR2 SYGVQD (reference sequence). V was trimmed by 6 bases and J by 3 bases, leaving 15 bases between them. The chain's CDR3 is CASRGYEGRYEQYF. The CDR3 nucleotides read TGCGCCAGCAGGGGATACGAAGGCCGCTACGAGCAGTACTTC.

This chain connects TRBV7-9 to TRBJ1-3; D not certain. Germline-derived CDR1 and CDR2 are SEHNR and FQNEAQ (reference sequence). There are 16 residues in the CDR3. V lost 4 bases, J lost 3 bases, and 16 bases lay in between. The CDR3 DNA reads TGTGCCAGCAGCTCCCCCCGTAAGACGGGTGGAAACACCATATATTTT. This gives the protein CASSSPRKTGGNTIYF.

The chain uses TRBV6-5 and TRBJ2-1, with unresolved D. This CDR3 comprises 15 residues. Trimming took off 0 bases at V and 0 bases at J, with 6 bases between the two ends. The germline gives CDR1 MNHEY, CDR2 SVGAGI. The CDR3 nucleotides are TGTGCCAGCAGTTACTCGGGGAACTCCTACAATGAGCAGTTCTTC. Translated: CASSYSGNSYNEQFF.

The V call is TRBV7-2, the J call TRBJ1-5; TRBD1 is a possible D gene (6 bases). CDR1 is SGHTA and CDR2 is FQGNSA in the germline V gene. The CDR3 is 13 amino acids. The V end lost 6 bases, the J end lost 4 bases, and 10 bases lay between the germline ends. The CDR3 DNA reads as TGTGCCAGCAGTTTTGACAGGAATCAGCCCCAGCATTTT. Residues: CASSFDRNQPQHF.

This CDR3 is CASTPLPGRDRVPYEQYF. The CDR3 DNA sequence: TGTGCCAGCACCCCACTCCCAGGTCGGGACAGGGTCCCCTACGAGCAGTACTTC. J is TRBJ2-7 and V is TRBV5-8; 9 nucleotides line up with TRBD1. V shed 6 bases and J 2 bases; nucleotides not matched to a gene: 18. This CDR3 spans 18 amino acids. Germline V gives CDR1 SGHTS, CDR2 YDEGEE.

The genes are TRBV11-2 and TRBJ2-7; the match to TRBD1 covers 9 bases. This CDR3 is built from 16 residues. The V gene's germline CDR1 is SGHAT and CDR2 FQNNGV. V gave up 0 bases and J gave up 0 bases; unmatched junction bases: 3. The CDR3, as DNA: TGTGCCAGCAGCTTAGAGGGGACAGGGAGCTCCTACGAGCAGTACTTC. Its translation: CASSLEGTGSSYEQYF.

This chain uses TRBV7-2 with TRBJ1-2, with D uncertain. The V end was cut by 3 bases, the J end by 8 bases, with 10 bases between. This CDR3 has 12 residues. CDR1 and CDR2 (germline): SGHTA, FQGNSA. This CDR3 reads CASSFTLGGYTF. CDR3 bases: TGTGCCAGCAGCTTCACTTTGGGGGGCTACACCTTC.

This chain connects TRBV27 to TRBJ2-7; 10 bases line up with TRBD1. The CDR3 extends over 16 amino acids. V gave up 4 bases and J gave up 4 bases; unmatched junction bases: 10. Per the germline V gene, CDR1 is MNHEY and CDR2 is SMNVEV (reference sequence). CDR3: CASSSPPGTGAYEQYF. CDR3 bases: TGTGCCAGCAGTTCCCCGCCCGGGACAGGGGCGTACGAGCAGTACTTC.